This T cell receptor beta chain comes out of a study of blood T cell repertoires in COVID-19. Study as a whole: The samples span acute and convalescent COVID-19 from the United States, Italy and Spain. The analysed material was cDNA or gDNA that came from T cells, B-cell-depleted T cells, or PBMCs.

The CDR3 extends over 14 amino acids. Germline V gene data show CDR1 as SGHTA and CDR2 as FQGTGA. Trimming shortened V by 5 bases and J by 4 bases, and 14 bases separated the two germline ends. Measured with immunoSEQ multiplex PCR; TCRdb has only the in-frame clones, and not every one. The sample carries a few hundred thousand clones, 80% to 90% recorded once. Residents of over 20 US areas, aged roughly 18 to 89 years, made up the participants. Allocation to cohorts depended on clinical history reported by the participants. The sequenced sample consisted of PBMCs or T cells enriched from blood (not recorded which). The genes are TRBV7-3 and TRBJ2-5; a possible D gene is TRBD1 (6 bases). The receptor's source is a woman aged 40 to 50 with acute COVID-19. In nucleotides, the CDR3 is TGTGCCAGCAGCCCTTCGACAGGCAGAGAGACCCAGTACTTC. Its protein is CASSPSTGRETQYF.